The source of this TCR beta chain is a study of CXCR3-negative and CXCR3-positive naive CD8 T cells. Study results and limitations: Cryopreserved PBMCs had partly decreased CXCR3 expression; fresh PBMCs were used in most assays. Surface CD5 was comparable between naive subsets; TCR strength was inferred from TRB CDR3 properties. A higher hydrophobicity marked the TRB CDR3s of CXCR3-positive naive cells versus CXCR3-negative naive cells.

Points on this clonotype: Its antigen is unknown.

The CDR3 contains 15 residues. Germline loops: CDR1 SQVTM, CDR2 ANQGSEA. UMI-labeled TRB cDNA libraries were prepared by 5' RACE. TCRdb reprocessed the 5' RACE reads and keeps a single row for each CDR3 protein, giving no DNA. The repertoire table contains under 50,000 distinct CDR3 sequences. The J gene is TRBJ2-2, the V gene TRBV29-1; TCRdb's D call, TRBD1, is unchecked because there is no DNA. The receptor was derived from a human donor in good health. Some clones in this sample may be carry-over from other donors' samples. Sequenced material: naive CXCR3- CD8+ T cells from blood. Subset noted: CD45RO-CCR7+CD27+CD95- naive CD8+ T cells lacking CXCR3 (TNR3-). The CDR3 loop is CSVTPPTGTLGELFF.